Below are 3 T cell receptor beta chains sequenced from a single sample in a study of identical twins. TCRdb re-analysed the 5' RACE reads in MiXCR, keeping a single row per CDR3 protein. Among 460,000 or so distinct CDR3 sequences listed, 14% were seen once. These sequences were also reported in another study, on yellow fever vaccine responses in identical twins.

Sequencing used CD4+ T cells sorted from blood. The origin of the receptors is a woman aged 18-30 years in good health.

This clonotype showed up just a few times. The chain carries TRBV10-3 and TRBJ2-1, with 8 positions matching TRBD1. In germline, CDR1 is ENHRY, CDR2 SYGVKD. The CDR3 is 12 amino acids. V lost 10 bases to trimming and J lost 8 bases; unmatched junction nucleotides: 7. The CDR3 nucleotides read TGTGCCACAACAGGGGGGCTCGATGAGCAGTTCTTC. This sequence encodes CATTGGLDEQFF.

The rearrangement joins TRBV6-1 to TRBJ2-3; possibly TRBD2 for D (5 bases). Deletions cut 6 bases from V and 1 base from J, with 14 bases between. Germline CDR1 is MNHNS and CDR2 is SASEGT. The CDR3 spans 15 residues. The CDR3, as DNA: TGTGCCAGCAGGACCCCGCGGCGGGGCACAGATACGCAGTATTTT. Translation: CASRTPRRGTDTQYF.

This clonotype came up a few times. The CDR3 bases are TGTGCCAGCAGTCTGATAGCGGGGTTGGGAGCGAGCACAGATACGCAGTATTTT. Translation gives CASSLIAGLGASTDTQYF. The chain combines TRBV28 with TRBJ2-3; 8 bases align to TRBD2. J was trimmed by 0 bases and V by 5 bases; bases with no gene match: 13. CDR3 length equals 18 residues. Germline V CDR1 and CDR2: MDHEN, SYDVKM.